Below, 9 T cell receptor beta chains from the same sample are listed, as sequenced in a study of blood T cell repertoires in COVID-19. The protocol was immunoSEQ multiplex PCR, while the TCRdb copy is restricted to in-frame clones and leaves out a portion. The sample carries some 200,000 clones, approximately 87% recorded once. Material for sequencing was peripheral blood. These receptors were collected from a man in his late teens or twenties with active or convalescent COVID-19.

This clone is a singleton in its sample. J is TRBJ2-1 and V is TRBV7-6; D may be TRBD1 (6 bases). Germline V lookup: CDR1 SGHVS, CDR2 FNYEAQ. V was cut by 5 bases and J by 5 bases, with 16 bases left in between. The CDR3 totals 15 residues. The CDR3 region has the DNA TGTGCCAGCAGCCCCATGTCAGGGGCCCACAATGAGCAGTTCTTC. Residues: CASSPMSGAHNEQFF.

The rearrangement uses TRBV27 and TRBJ2-3; tentative D call: TRBD1 (7 bases). The CDR3 is made up of 14 amino acids. V dropped 4 bases and J dropped 2 bases, with 10 bases sitting between them. Germline V CDR1 and CDR2: MNHEY, SMNVEV (reference sequence). Here the CDR3 DNA reads TGTGCCAGCAGTTACAGGGGACTCACAGATACGCAGTATTTT. Encoded protein: CASSYRGLTDTQYF.

The rearrangement links TRBV19 to TRBJ1-3; D gene unclear. Per the germline V gene, CDR1 is LNHDA and CDR2 is SQIVND (reference sequence). The CDR3 has 13 amino acids. Trimming left V 9 bases short and J 0 bases short, with 9 bases between. The CDR3 loop is CASSSSSGNTIYF. DNA of the CDR3: TGTGCCAGCTCCTCTAGCTCTGGAAACACCATATATTTT.

The genes are TRBV29-1 and TRBJ2-7; tentatively, D is TRBD2 (5 bases). The CDR3 covers 10 residues. Trimming stripped 5 bases from V and 3 bases from J, with 5 bases between. Germline CDR1 reads SQVTM; CDR2 reads ANQGSEA. CDR3 protein: CSVRDYEQYF. The CDR3 nucleotides read TGCAGCGTTCGGGACTACGAGCAGTACTTC.

The rearrangement links TRBV20-1 to TRBJ2-1; maybe TRBD1 (5 bases). From germline, CDR1 is DFQATT and CDR2 SNEGSKA (reference sequence). Trimming took 3 bases from V and 6 from J, leaving 9 bases between them. The CDR3 spans 12 residues. In DNA form, the CDR3 reads TGCAGTGCTAGTAAGGGGCCCAATGAGCAGTTCTTC. It translates to CSASKGPNEQFF.

The CDR3 DNA sequence: TGTGCCATCAGTGAGTCGTGGGTGCAGGGGGAGACCCAGTACTTC. It yields the protein CAISESWVQGETQYF. V is TRBV10-3 and J is TRBJ2-5, with a weak D call TRBD1 (6 bases). Looked up from germline, CDR1 is ENHRY and CDR2 is SYGVKD. The CDR3 extends over 15 amino acids. Trimming left V 0 bases short and J 5 bases short, with 13 bases between.

The CDR3, as DNA: TGTGCCAGCAGCTTAGCGAGGGCGGCCCAGCATTTT. Protein: CASSLARAAQHF. The rearrangement uses TRBV7-2 and TRBJ1-5; D call uncertain. Germline CDR1 and CDR2: SGHTA and FQGNSA. This CDR3 has 12 residues. Trimming cost V 0 bases and J 11 bases, with 8 bases left between them.

The rearrangement links TRBV6-1 to TRBJ2-7, with 8 bases that match TRBD1. The J segment lost 0 bases and the V segment lost 4 bases, leaving 11 bases of the junction unmatched. CDR1 is MNHNS and CDR2 is SASEGT in the germline V gene. The CDR3 has 17 residues. The CDR3 nucleotides read TGTGCCAGCAGTGGTGGACAGGGCTACTACCGCTCCTACGAGCAGTACGTC. The encoded protein is CASSGGQGYYRSYEQYV.

V gene TRBV11-2 combines with J gene TRBJ1-1; D unclear. V lost 2 bases and J 4 bases, leaving 8 bases between the germline ends. The germline V gene has CDR1 SGHAT and CDR2 FQNNGV. The CDR3 totals 13 residues. CDR3 nucleotide sequence: TGTGCCAGCAGCTTACGCCAGGTCACTGAAGCTTTCTTT. Protein sequence: CASSLRQVTEAFF.